The entry that follows covers one T cell receptor beta chain sequence. The antigen it binds to is not known. Base qualities were left out, and no much larger clone turns up one base away. The CDR3 contains 15 residues, cysteine and phenylalanine counted. Here the CDR3 DNA is all that survives: 45 bases in frame from base 1. V loses 2 bases, J loses 7 bases, and the germline ends lie 17 bases apart. The germline V gene (reference sequence) provides CDR1 SEHNR and CDR2 FQNEAQ. This sample is drawn from a study of blood T cell repertoires in COVID-19 (dated by TCRdb to the early 2020s). Study-level background: The collaborator samples originated in the United States, Italy and Spain and spanned the acute and convalescent phases of COVID-19. The prospective study material was composed of cDNA or gDNA derived from T cells, B-cell-depleted T cells, or PBMCs. The dataset comprised deeply sampled blood TCRbeta repertoires from subjects exposed to, actively infected with, or recovered from COVID-19. The repertoires were made available in a free public database intended to serve as a resource for research on the immune response to SARS-CoV-2. The samples were drawn from the first 160 participants of the ongoing ImmuneRACE study and from roughly 1,300 subjects provided by 6 global collaborators. The sample metadata nearly always contained a de-identified subject ID, COVID-19 status, age in years and sex. Where available, HLA class I and class II types were obtained from metadata supplied by the sample provider rather than from assay-based typing.

TCRbeta CDR3 regions were amplified from genomic DNA by means of the immunoSEQ Assay, a bias-controlled multiplex PCR. On the study's bioinformatics: The number of nucleated cells in each sample was estimated by amplification of reference gene primers within the assay. Sequence reads were collapsed and filtered to measure the absolute abundance of every unique TCRbeta CDR3 rearrangement. Productive Simpson clonality was computed per sample as the square root of Simpson's diversity index over productive rearrangements. TCRdb retrieved this table from immuneACCESS and kept in-frame rearrangements only. Not all clones are present; in checked studies, unresolved V genes account for under half, and no reason is known for the remainder. That table gives V, J and clone size, and the DNA gave D and trimming. The sample data list roughly 60,000 clones, and over 75% of these were observed just once. The leading ten clones occupy around a tenth of the sample.

Each collaborating institution followed its own protocols to collect whole blood in K2EDTA tubes. For TCRbeta analysis, collaborator samples were shipped as frozen whole blood, as isolated PBMCs, or as DNA extracted from either sample type. Study-wide conclusions, independent of this receptor: How much clinical and demographic metadata was included differed by source and by participant, and the metadata was provided uncurated.

This sequence was found in an elderly woman with active COVID-19. Specimen: peripheral blood. The chain joins TRBV7-9 to TRBJ1-2; matching of 5 bases hints at TRBD1 as the D gene. The DNA sequence is as follows: TGTGCCAGCAGCTTAAGTCCGGGGGACCTGTTTGGCTACACCTTC. Its coded protein is CASSLSPGDLFGYTF.